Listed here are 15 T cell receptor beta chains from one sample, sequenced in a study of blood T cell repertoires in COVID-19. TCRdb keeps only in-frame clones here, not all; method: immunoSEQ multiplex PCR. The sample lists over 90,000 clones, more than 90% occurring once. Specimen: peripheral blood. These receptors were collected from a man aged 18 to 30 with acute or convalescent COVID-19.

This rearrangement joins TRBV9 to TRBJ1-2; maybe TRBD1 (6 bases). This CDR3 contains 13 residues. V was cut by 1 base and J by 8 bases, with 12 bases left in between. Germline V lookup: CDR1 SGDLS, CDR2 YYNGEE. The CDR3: CASSVRDTSGYTF. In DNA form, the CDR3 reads TGTGCCAGCAGCGTAAGGGACACGTCCGGCTACACCTTC.

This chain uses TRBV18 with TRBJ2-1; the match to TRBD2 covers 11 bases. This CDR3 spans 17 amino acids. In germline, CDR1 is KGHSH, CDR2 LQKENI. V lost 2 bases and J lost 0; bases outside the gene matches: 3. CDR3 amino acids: CASSPLTSGNSYNEQFF. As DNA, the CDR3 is TGTGCCAGCTCACCATTGACTAGCGGGAACTCCTACAATGAGCAGTTCTTC.

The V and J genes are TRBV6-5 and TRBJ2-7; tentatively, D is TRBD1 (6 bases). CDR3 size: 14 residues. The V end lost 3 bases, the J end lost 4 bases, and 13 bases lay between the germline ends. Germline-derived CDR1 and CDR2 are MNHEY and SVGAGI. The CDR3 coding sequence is TGTGCCAGCAGTTATCGGACAGAGCAATACGAGCAGTACTTC. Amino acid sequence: CASSYRTEQYEQYF.

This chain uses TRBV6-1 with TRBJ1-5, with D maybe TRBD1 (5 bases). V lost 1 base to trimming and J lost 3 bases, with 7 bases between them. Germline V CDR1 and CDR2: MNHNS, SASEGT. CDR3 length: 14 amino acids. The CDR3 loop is CASSEDRINQPQHF. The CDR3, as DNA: TGTGCCAGCAGTGAAGACAGGATCAATCAGCCCCAGCATTTT.

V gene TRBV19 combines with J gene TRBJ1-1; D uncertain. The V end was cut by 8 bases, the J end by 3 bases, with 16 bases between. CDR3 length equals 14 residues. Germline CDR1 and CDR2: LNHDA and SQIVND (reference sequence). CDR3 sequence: CASAGSTWYTEAFF. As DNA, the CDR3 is TGTGCCAGTGCCGGGAGTACGTGGTACACTGAAGCTTTCTTT.

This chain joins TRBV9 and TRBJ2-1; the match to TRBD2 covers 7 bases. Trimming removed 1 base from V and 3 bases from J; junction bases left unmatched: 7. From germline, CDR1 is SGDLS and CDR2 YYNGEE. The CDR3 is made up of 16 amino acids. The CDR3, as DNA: TGTGCCAGCAGCGTAACCACCGGGACTAACTACAATGAGCAGTTCTTC. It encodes CASSVTTGTNYNEQFF.

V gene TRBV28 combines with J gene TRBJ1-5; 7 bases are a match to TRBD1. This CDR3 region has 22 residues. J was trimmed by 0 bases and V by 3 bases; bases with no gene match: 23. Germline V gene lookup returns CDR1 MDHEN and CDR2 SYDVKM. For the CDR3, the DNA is TGTGCCAGCAGTTTGGAGACTTATGCCTTAGCGGGACAGATTTATAGCAATCAGCCCCAGCATTTT. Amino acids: CASSLETYALAGQIYSNQPQHF.

In nucleotides, the CDR3 is TGTGCCAGCAGTTTTCACAACCAAGGAGGGTCAGGTGTCTACGAGCAGTACTTC. This translates into CASSFHNQGGSGVYEQYF. The chain uses TRBV11-2 and TRBJ2-7; weak D call: TRBD2 (6 bases). V lost 6 bases, J lost 3 bases, and 27 bases lay in between. The CDR3 is 18 amino acids. The germline CDR1 and CDR2 sequences are SGHAT and FQNNGV.

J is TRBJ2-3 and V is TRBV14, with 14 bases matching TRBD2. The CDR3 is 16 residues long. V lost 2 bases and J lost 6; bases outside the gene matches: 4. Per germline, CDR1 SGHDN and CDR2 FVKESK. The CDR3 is CASSQTRTSGGDTQYF. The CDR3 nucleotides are TGTGCCAGCAGCCAAACCCGGACTAGCGGGGGGGATACGCAGTATTTT. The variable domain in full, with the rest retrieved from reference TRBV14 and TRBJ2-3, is EAGVTQFPSHSVIEKGQTVTLRCDPISGHDNLYWYRRVMGKEIKFLLHFVKESKQDESGMPNNRFLAERTGGTYSTLKVQPAELEDSGVYFCASSQTRTSGGDTQYFGPGTRLTVL.

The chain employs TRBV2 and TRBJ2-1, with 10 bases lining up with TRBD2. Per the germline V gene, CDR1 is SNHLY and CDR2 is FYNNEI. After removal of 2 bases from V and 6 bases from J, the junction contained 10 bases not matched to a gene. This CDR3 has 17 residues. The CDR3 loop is CASSELRIAGGFNEQFF. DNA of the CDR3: TGTGCCAGCAGTGAACTTCGAATAGCGGGGGGCTTCAATGAGCAGTTCTTC.

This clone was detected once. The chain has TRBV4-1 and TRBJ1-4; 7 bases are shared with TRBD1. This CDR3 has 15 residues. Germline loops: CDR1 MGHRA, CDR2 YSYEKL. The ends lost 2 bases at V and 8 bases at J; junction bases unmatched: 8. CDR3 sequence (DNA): TGCGCCAGCAGCCAACAAGACAGGGACCAGGAAAAACTGTTTTTT. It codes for CASSQQDRDQEKLFF.

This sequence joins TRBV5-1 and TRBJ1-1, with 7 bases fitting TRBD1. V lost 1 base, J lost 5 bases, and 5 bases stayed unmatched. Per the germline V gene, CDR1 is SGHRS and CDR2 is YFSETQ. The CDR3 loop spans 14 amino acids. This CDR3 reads CASSLTTGETEAFF. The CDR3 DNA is TGCGCCAGCAGCTTGACTACAGGGGAAACTGAAGCTTTCTTT.

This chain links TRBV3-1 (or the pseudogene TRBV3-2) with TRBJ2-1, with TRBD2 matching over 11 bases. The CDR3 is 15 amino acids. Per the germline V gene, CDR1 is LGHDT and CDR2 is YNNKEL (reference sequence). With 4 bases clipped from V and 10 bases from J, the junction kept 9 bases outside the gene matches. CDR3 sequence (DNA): TGTGCCAGCAGCCTCGGGACTAGCGGTTTCAGGGAGCAGTTCTTC. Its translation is CASSLGTSGFREQFF.

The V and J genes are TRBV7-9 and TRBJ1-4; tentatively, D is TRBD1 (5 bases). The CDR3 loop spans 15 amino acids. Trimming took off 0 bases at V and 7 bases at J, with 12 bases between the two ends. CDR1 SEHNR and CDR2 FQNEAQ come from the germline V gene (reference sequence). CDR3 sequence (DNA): TGTGCCAGCAGCTTAGCGCTAGGGGAAGGTGAAAAACTGTTTTTT. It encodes CASSLALGEGEKLFF.

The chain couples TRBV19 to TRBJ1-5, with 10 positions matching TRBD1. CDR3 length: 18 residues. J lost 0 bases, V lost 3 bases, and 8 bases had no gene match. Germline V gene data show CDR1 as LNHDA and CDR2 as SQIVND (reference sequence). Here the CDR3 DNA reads TGTGCCAGTAGTATCCGGGACAGGGGCCTCCATAGCAATCAGCCCCAGCATTTT. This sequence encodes CASSIRDRGLHSNQPQHF.